Below are 16 T cell receptor beta chains sequenced from a single sample in a study of T cells after yellow fever vaccination. TCRdb reprocessed the 5' RACE reads via MiXCR and lists one record per CDR3 protein. The sample has 200,000 or so distinct CDR3 sequences; approximately 6.3% are singletons. Source: CD4+ T cells sorted from PBMCs, taken on the day of the yellow fever booster vaccination. These receptors were taken from a man aged 25 to 40 who received the YFV17D yellow fever vaccine.

This clonotype was found a few times. J is TRBJ2-5 and V is TRBV9; perhaps TRBD2 as D (5 bases). There are 14 residues in the CDR3. Deletions cut 4 bases from V and 9 bases from J, with 19 bases between. Germline V gene lookup returns CDR1 SGDLS and CDR2 YYNGEE. The DNA for the CDR3 is TGTGCCAGCAGCCTACTAGAAACGGAAGGGCCCCAGTACTTC. It encodes CASSLLETEGPQYF.

The chain has TRBV13 and TRBJ2-3; 7 positions match TRBD2. The V gene's germline CDR1 is PRHDT and CDR2 FYEKMQ (reference sequence). The V gene end was trimmed by 2 bases and the J gene end by 0 bases; junction bases not matched to a gene: 5. The CDR3 length is 16 residues. CDR3 nucleotide sequence: TGTGCCAGCAGCTTACGGGGAGGGCGTAGCACAGATACGCAGTATTTT. This encodes CASSLRGGRSTDTQYF. The full variable domain, in which reference TRBV13 and TRBJ2-3 provide the parts outside the CDR3, is AAGVIQSPRHLIKEKRETATLKCYPIPRHDTVYWYQQGPGQDPQFLISFYEKMQSDKGSIPDRFSAQQFSDYHSELNMSSLELGDSALYFCASSLRGGRSTDTQYFGPGTRLTVL.

V is TRBV28 and J is TRBJ1-1; D not resolved. Germline V gene sequence: CDR1 MDHEN, CDR2 SYDVKM. The CDR3 extends over 11 amino acids. V lost 5 bases, J lost 11 bases, and 12 bases lay in between. CDR3 in amino acids: CASSNRAMAFF. CDR3 in DNA: TGTGCCAGCAGTAACAGAGCGATGGCTTTCTTT.

This clonotype was picked up a small number of times. The chain links TRBV5-1 to TRBJ2-7; the D call may be TRBD1 or TRBD2 (5 bases each). The CDR3 consists of 15 residues. In germline, CDR1 is SGHRS, CDR2 YFSETQ. Trimming took 0 bases from V and 2 from J, leaving 12 bases between them. CDR3 sequence (DNA): TGCGCCAGCAGCTTGGGGGACCGCTTCCCCTACGAGCAGTACTTC. This gives the protein CASSLGDRFPYEQYF.

This clonotype was counted only a few times. The V call is TRBV27, the J call TRBJ1-2; TRBD1 matches at 7 bases. Losses at the gene ends were 5 bases for V and 8 bases for J; bases not matched to a gene: 8. In germline, CDR1 is MNHEY, CDR2 SMNVEV (reference sequence). This CDR3 comprises 13 residues. The CDR3 spells CASSDTGVGGYTF. CDR3 sequence (DNA): TGTGCCAGCAGTGACACAGGGGTGGGAGGCTACACCTTC.

Note on this clonotype: This could be a read error, since a much larger clone is one nucleotide away. The chain has TRBV3-1 and TRBJ2-3; D is uncertain. Germline V gene lookup returns CDR1 LGHDT and CDR2 YNNKEL (reference sequence). Trimming pared 0 bases from V and 4 bases from J, leaving 8 bases between. CDR3 length: 14 residues. The CDR3 coding sequence is TGTGCCAGCAGCCAAGATCCAAGCGCAGATACGCAGTATTTT. Translation: CASSQDPSADTQYF.

The sample holds a few counts of this clonotype. The chain has TRBV11-2 and TRBJ1-2; D unclear. Trimming removed 1 base at V and 1 base at J, with 10 bases between. The CDR3 is 15 amino acids. Germline V gene data show CDR1 as SGHAT and CDR2 as FQNNGV. The CDR3 region has the DNA TGTGCCAGCAGCTTAGTAGCAGCCGGTAACTATGGCTACACCTTC. Protein sequence: CASSLVAAGNYGYTF.

The table lists this clonotype with many counts. This sequence joins TRBV10-3 and TRBJ2-7; D uncertain. This CDR3 is 12 amino acids long. CDR1 and CDR2 (germline): ENHRY, SYGVKD. The V and J ends lost 3 bases and 3 bases respectively, with 6 bases between them. CDR3 region: CAISEHSYEQYF. The CDR3, as DNA: TGTGCCATCAGTGAACACAGCTACGAGCAGTACTTC.

This clonotype was seen at least ten times. The chain carries TRBV2 and TRBJ2-5, with TRBD1 matching 9 bases. Looked up from germline, CDR1 is SNHLY and CDR2 is FYNNEI. With V trimmed by 0 bases and J by 6 bases, 8 bases remained unmatched. The CDR3 covers 16 residues. The CDR3 reads CASSEAGRQGVQTQYF. The CDR3 coding sequence is TGTGCCAGCAGTGAAGCGGGTAGACAGGGGGTACAGACCCAGTACTTC.

This clonotype was observed many times. The chain employs TRBV29-1 and TRBJ1-4, with D possibly TRBD1 on 5 matching bases. Germline V gives CDR1 SQVTM, CDR2 ANQGSEA. This CDR3 contains 13 residues. The V end was cut by 5 bases, the J end by 8 bases, with 15 bases between. CDR3 residues: CSVQDTSAEKLFF. The CDR3, as DNA: TGCAGCGTTCAGGACACCTCCGCCGAAAAACTGTTTTTT.

On this clonotype: Possible read error: a much larger clone is one base away. The genes are TRBV5-5 and TRBJ2-1, with 7 bases fitting TRBD2. This CDR3 is 13 amino acids long. Germline CDR1 reads SGHKS; CDR2 reads YYEKEE (reference sequence). CDR3 DNA: TGTGCCATCAGCGGGGACCTCTACAATGAGCAGTTCTTC. Its translation is CAISGDLYNEQFF.

A few counts support this clonotype. The chain uses TRBV19 and TRBJ1-2, with 10 bases matching TRBD1. Looked up from germline, CDR1 is LNHDA and CDR2 is SQIVND (reference sequence). The CDR3 consists of 14 residues. Trimming removed 5 bases from V and 2 bases from J; junction bases left unmatched: 2. The DNA for the CDR3 is TGTGCCAGTAGTTTGGGACAGGGGAACTATGGCTACACCTTC. Its translation is CASSLGQGNYGYTF.

In its sample, this clonotype was seen many times. The V call is TRBV5-5, the J call TRBJ2-3, with a possible D match to TRBD2 (6 bases). CDR1 is SGHKS and CDR2 is YYEKEE in the germline V gene (reference sequence). CDR3 length equals 16 residues. V lost 4 bases, J lost 2 bases, and 17 bases lay in between. The CDR3 is CASSHGDSRATDTQYF. CDR3 coding DNA: TGTGCCAGCAGCCATGGGGACTCCAGGGCCACAGATACGCAGTATTTT.

Comment on this clonotype: Relative to the germline gene, one junction end is altered; a read error may explain this. The chain employs TRBV20-1 and TRBJ2-7; possibly TRBD1 for D (6 bases). CDR1 is DFQATT and CDR2 is SNEGSKA in the germline V gene (reference sequence). The CDR3 runs 16 residues. This CDR3 reads CCATPGHWDRPYEQYF. The CDR3 DNA is TGCTGTGCTACTCCGGGACATTGGGACCGACCCTACGAGCAGTACTTC.

This clonotype was detected ten times or more. The J gene is TRBJ1-3, the V gene TRBV12-3 or TRBV12-4; D is undetermined. The CDR3 has 13 residues. The V end lost 2 bases, the J end lost 6 bases, and 8 bases lay between the germline ends. CDR3 in DNA: TGTGCCAGCAGTTTAAGTGGGTTAAACACCATATATTTT. It specifies CASSLSGLNTIYF.

The rearrangement uses TRBV7-2 and TRBJ2-3; tentatively, D is TRBD2 (6 bases). The length of the CDR3 is 14 residues. Deletions cut 2 bases from V and 5 bases from J, with 11 bases between. The V gene's germline CDR1 is SGHTA and CDR2 FQGNSA. DNA of the CDR3: TGTGCCAGCAGCTTATCCGGGAGAAGAGATACGCAGTATTTT. As protein: CASSLSGRRDTQYF.